This T cell receptor beta chain was identified during a study of blood T cell repertoires in COVID-19. About the research overall: Samples taken during acute and convalescent COVID-19 were collected in the United States, Italy and Spain.

Per the germline V gene, CDR1 is SEHNR and CDR2 is FQNEAQ (reference sequence). This CDR3 region has 14 residues. The ends lost 5 bases at V and 10 bases at J; junction bases unmatched: 11. Authors' data handling: Estimates of nucleated cell counts were drawn from the amplification of reference gene primers. Assay used: immunoSEQ multiplex PCR; TCRdb lists only in-frame clones, some missing. V, J and clone size reflect that table, while D and trimming were determined from the DNA. The profile shows some 130,000 clones, about 76% of them singletons. The gene calls are TRBV7-9 and TRBJ2-3, with TRBD2 matching 8 bases. The sample was peripheral blood. This TCR came from a woman aged 55 to 70 with active or convalescent COVID-19. CDR3 bases: TGTGCCAGCAGCCCCGTGGTAGCGGGATTGGCGCAGTATTTT. This codes for CASSPVVAGLAQYF. Based on the CDR3 plus reference TRBV7-9 and TRBJ2-3, the full variable domain is DTGVSQNPRHKITKRGQNVTFRCDPISEHNRLYWYRQTLGQGPEFLTYFQNEAQLEKSRLLSDRFSAERPKGSFSTLEIQRTEQGDSAMYLCASSPVVAGLAQYFGPGTRLTVL.